This T cell receptor beta chain originates from a study of T cell changes during pregnancy in multiple sclerosis. Assay used: immunoSEQ multiplex PCR; TCRdb lists only in-frame clones, some missing. This repertoire shows approximately 50,000 clones, roughly 94% found once; its top ten account for 0.25% to 0.4%. Trimming took 5 bases from V and 1 from J; bases not matched to a gene: 11. The CDR3 loop spans 17 amino acids. The germline V gene has CDR1 SGHTA and CDR2 FQGNSA. The clonotype was recovered from a female donor with multiple sclerosis, enrolled in a pregnancy study. The chain couples TRBV7-2 to TRBJ2-4; 7 bases are a match to TRBD2. Source: CD4+ T cells from peripheral blood mononuclear cells, taken in the third trimester of pregnancy. The chain's CDR3 is CASSINSGAGAKNIQYF. The CDR3 DNA reads TGTGCCAGCAGCATTAACAGCGGGGCTGGGGCCAAAAACATTCAGTACTTC.